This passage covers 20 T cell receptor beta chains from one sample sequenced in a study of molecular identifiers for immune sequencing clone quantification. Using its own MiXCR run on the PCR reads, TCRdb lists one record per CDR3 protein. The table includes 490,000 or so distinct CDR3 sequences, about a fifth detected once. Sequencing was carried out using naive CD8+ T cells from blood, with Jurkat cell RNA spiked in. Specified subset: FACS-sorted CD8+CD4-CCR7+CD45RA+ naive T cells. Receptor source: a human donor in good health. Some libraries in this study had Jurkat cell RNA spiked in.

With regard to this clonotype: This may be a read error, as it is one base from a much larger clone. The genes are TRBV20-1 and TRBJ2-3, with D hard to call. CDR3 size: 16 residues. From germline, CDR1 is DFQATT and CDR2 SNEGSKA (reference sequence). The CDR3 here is CNARDSPGAFTDTQYF. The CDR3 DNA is TGCAATGCTAGAGATTCCCCAGGAGCCTTCACAGATACGCAGTATTTT.

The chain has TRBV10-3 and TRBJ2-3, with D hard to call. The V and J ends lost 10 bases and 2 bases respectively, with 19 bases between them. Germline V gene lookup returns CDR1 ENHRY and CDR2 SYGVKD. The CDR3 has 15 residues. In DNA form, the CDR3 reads TGTGCCACCGTATCGTCAGTGGATATCACAGATACGCAGTATTTT. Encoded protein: CATVSSVDITDTQYF.

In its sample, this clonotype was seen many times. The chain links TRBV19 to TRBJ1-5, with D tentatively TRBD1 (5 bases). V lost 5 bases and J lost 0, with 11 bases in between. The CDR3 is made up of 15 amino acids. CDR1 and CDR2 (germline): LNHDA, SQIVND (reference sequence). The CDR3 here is CASSSQGNSNQPQHF. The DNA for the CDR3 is TGTGCCAGTAGTTCCCAGGGTAATAGCAATCAGCCCCAGCATTTT.

The CDR3 DNA reads as TGTGCCAGCAGCCAAGTGTCCGGACAGCTTTATGAAAAACTGTTTTTT. It specifies CASSQVSGQLYEKLFF. This sequence joins TRBV14 and TRBJ1-4; D may be TRBD1 (6 bases). The CDR3 runs to 16 residues. The V end lost 1 base, the J end lost 6 bases, and 15 bases lay between the germline ends. CDR1 is SGHDN, CDR2 FVKESK, per germline.

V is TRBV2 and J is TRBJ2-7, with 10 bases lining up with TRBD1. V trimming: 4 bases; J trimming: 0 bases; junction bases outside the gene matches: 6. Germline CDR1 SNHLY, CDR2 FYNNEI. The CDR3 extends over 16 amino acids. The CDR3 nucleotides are TGTGCCAGCAGTGTACCACGGGACAGGGGCTCCTACGAGCAGTACTTC. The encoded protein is CASSVPRDRGSYEQYF. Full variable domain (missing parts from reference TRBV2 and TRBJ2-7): EPEVTQTPSHQVTQMGQEVILRCVPISNHLYFYWYRQILGQKVEFLVSFYNNEISEKSEIFDDQFSVERPDGSNFTLKIRSTKLEDSAMYFCASSVPRDRGSYEQYFGPGTRLTVT.

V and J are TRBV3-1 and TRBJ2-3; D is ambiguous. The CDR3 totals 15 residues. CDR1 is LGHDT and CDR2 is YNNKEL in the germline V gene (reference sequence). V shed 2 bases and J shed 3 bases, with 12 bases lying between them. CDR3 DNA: TGTGCCAGCAGCCAATACTGGGTAATGACAGATACGCAGTATTTT. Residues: CASSQYWVMTDTQYF.

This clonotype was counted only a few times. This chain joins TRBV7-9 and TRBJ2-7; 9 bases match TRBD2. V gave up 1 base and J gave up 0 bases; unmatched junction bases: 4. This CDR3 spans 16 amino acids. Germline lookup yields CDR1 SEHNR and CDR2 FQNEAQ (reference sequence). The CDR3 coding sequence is TGTGCCAGCAGCTTAGGCTTAGCGGGGGACTCCTACGAGCAGTACTTC. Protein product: CASSLGLAGDSYEQYF.

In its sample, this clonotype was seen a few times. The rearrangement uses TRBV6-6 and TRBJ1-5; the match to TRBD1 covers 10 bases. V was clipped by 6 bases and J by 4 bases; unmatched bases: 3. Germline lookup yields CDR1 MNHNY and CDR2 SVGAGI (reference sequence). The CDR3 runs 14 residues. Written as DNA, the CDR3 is TGTGCCAGCAGGGGGGACAGGGGAAATCAGCCCCAGCATTTT. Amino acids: CASRGDRGNQPQHF.

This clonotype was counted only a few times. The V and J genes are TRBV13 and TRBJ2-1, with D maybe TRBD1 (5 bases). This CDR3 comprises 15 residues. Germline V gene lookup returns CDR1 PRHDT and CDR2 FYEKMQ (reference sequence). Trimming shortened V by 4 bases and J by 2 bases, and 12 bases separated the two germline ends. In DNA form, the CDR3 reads TGTGCCAGCAGCTCCCAGGGTGTCCCCTACAATGAGCAGTTCTTC. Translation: CASSSQGVPYNEQFF.

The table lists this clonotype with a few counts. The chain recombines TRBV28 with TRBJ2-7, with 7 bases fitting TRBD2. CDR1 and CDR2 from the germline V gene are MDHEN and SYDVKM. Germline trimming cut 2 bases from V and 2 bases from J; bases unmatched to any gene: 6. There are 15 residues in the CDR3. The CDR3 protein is CASSLGLEKTYEQYF. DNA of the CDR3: TGTGCCAGCAGTTTAGGACTAGAGAAGACCTACGAGCAGTACTTC.

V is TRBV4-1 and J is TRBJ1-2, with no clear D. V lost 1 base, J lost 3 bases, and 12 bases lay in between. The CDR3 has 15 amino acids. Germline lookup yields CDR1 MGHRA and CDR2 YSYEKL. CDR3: CASSQGRGMDYGYTF. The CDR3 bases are TGCGCCAGCAGCCAAGGGAGAGGAATGGACTATGGCTACACCTTC.

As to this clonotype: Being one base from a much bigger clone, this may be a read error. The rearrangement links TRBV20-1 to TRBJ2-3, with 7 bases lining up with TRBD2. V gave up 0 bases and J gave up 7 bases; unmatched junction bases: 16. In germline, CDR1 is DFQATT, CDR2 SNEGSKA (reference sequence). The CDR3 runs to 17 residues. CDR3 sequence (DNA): TGCAGTGCTAGAGACACCCAGATGGCGGGAGTTCTGAATACGCAGTATTTT. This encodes CSARDTQMAGVLNTQYF.

In nucleotides, the CDR3 is TGCAGTGCTAGGGCGGGAGGGCCTTCCAATGAGCAGTTCTTC. Translated: CSARAGGPSNEQFF. The chain has TRBV20-1 and TRBJ2-1; 9 bases fit TRBD2. The CDR3 contains 14 residues. CDR1 is DFQATT and CDR2 is SNEGSKA in the germline V gene (reference sequence). V was clipped by 3 bases and J by 6 bases; unmatched bases: 6.

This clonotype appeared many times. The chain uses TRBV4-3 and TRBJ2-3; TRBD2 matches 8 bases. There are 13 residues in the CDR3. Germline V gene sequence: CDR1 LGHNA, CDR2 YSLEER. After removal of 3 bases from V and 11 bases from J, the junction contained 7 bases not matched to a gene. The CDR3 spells CASSHAGGRGQYF. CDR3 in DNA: TGCGCCAGCAGCCACGCGGGGGGCCGTGGGCAGTATTTT.

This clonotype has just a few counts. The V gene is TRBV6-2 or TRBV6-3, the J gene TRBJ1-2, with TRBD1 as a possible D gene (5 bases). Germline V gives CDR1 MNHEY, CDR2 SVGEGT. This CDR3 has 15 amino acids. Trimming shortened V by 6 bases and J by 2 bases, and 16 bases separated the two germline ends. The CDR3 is CASSPIDRSNYGYTF. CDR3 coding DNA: TGTGCCAGCAGCCCGATTGACAGATCAAACTATGGCTACACCTTC.

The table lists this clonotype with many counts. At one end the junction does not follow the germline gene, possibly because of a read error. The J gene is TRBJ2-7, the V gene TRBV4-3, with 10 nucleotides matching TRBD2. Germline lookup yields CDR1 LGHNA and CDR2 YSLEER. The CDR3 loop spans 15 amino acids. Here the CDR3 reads CASSQGASGSYEQYF. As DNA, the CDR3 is TGTGCCAGCAGCCAAGGGGCTAGCGGGAGTTACGAGCAGTACTTC.

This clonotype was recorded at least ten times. The chain's CDR3 is CASSPRTGVYTGELFF. CDR3 coding DNA: TGTGCCAGCAGCCCCCGGACAGGGGTTTACACCGGGGAGCTGTTTTTT. V is TRBV7-9 and J is TRBJ2-2; TRBD1 matches at 9 bases. Per germline, CDR1 SEHNR and CDR2 FQNEAQ (reference sequence). After removal of 5 bases from V and 3 bases from J, the junction contained 7 bases not matched to a gene. There are 16 residues in the CDR3.

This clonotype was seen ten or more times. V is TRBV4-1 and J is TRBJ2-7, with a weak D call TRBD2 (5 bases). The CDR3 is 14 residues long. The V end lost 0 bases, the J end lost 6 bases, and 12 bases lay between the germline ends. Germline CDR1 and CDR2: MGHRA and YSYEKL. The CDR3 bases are TGCGCCAGCAGCCAAGAGTTTCAGAGCGGCGAGCAGTACTTC. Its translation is CASSQEFQSGEQYF.

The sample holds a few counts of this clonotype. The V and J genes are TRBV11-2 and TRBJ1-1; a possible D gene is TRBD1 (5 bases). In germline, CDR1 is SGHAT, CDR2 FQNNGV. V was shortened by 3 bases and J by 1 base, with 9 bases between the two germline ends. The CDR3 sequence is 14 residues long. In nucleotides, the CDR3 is TGTGCCAGCAGCTTGGACAAAGAGAACACTGAAGCTTTCTTT. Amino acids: CASSLDKENTEAFF.

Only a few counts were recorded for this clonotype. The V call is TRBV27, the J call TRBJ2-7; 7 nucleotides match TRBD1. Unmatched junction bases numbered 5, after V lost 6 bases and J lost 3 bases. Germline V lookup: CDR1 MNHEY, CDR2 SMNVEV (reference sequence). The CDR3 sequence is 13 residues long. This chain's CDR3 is CASSATGFYEQYF. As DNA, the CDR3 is TGTGCCAGCAGCGCGACAGGGTTCTACGAGCAGTACTTC.